This T cell receptor beta chain came from a study of identical twins. Findings and caveats of the study: Instead of following the same donors, the conclusions were based on cross-sectional statistical analysis. Sequences that were beta out-of-frame showed weaker excess twin sharing. A lower insertion count was a feature of abundant cord blood beta clonotypes, with no such feature in memory repertoires.

TCRdb independently ran MiXCR on the 5' RACE reads; one entry per CDR3 protein. The data contain approximately 240,000 distinct CDR3 sequences, around an eighth of them singletons. This clonotype was recorded at least ten times. Its matching antigen is unknown. The length of the CDR3 is 15 residues. V lost 3 bases and J lost 6; bases outside the gene matches: 4. Germline V gene lookup returns CDR1 SGHAT and CDR2 FQNNGV. Sequencing used memory (CD45RO+) T cells sorted from blood. This rearrangement joins TRBV11-2 to TRBJ2-2; 10 bases match TRBD2. The sequence derives from a woman aged 18-35 years in good health. The CDR3 bases are TGTGCCAGCAGCTTTCGCCTAGCGGGAGCCGGGGAGCTGTTTTTT. Its protein is CASSFRLAGAGELFF.